Presented here are 25 T cell receptor beta chains from one specimen sequenced in a study of PD-1 blockade in classical Hodgkin lymphoma. Produced via immunoSEQ multiplex PCR; TCRdb's table is partial and in-frame only. The sample has around 45,000 clones, under 75% seen once. All trial patients relapsed after autologous stem cell transplantation. Sample: peripheral blood mononuclear cells (PBMCs), taken before the second cycle of nivolumab. The receptors were gathered from a human donor with classical Hodgkin lymphoma.

The CDR3: CASSIGSGSNQPQHF. Written as DNA, the CDR3 is TGTGCCAGTAGTATTGGAAGCGGGAGCAATCAGCCCCAGCATTTT. The rearrangement uses TRBV19 and TRBJ1-5, with D hard to call. Trimming pared 3 bases from V and 1 base from J, leaving 10 bases between. CDR3 length: 15 amino acids. From germline, CDR1 is LNHDA and CDR2 SQIVND (reference sequence).

This clone has just a few counts. V usage is TRBV11-2 and J usage is TRBJ2-2; perhaps TRBD1 as D (5 bases). The CDR3 sequence is 14 residues long. The V gene's germline CDR1 is SGHAT and CDR2 FQNNGV. V lost 0 bases to trimming and J lost 7 bases, with 9 bases between them. CDR3 sequence reads: CASSLEGPVGELFF. As DNA, the CDR3 is TGTGCCAGCAGCTTAGAGGGGCCCGTCGGGGAGCTGTTTTTT.

The chain employs TRBV6-5 and TRBJ1-5, with 7 positions matching TRBD1. The CDR3 extends over 15 amino acids. From germline, CDR1 is MNHEY and CDR2 SVGAGI. The junction had 8 bases not matched to a gene; V was cut back by 9 bases and J by 0 bases. CDR3 coding DNA: TGTGCCAGTCGCCAAGGGGGCTATAGCAATCAGCCCCAGCATTTT. Translated, it gives CASRQGGYSNQPQHF.

This clone occurred once. The V gene is TRBV28, the J gene TRBJ1-2, with D perhaps matching TRBD1 (5 bases). Trimming left V 7 bases short and J 11 bases short, with 23 bases between. The V gene's germline CDR1 is MDHEN and CDR2 SYDVKM. This CDR3 is built from 14 residues. The CDR3 bases are TGTGCCAGCACCCCCACTCCGGGGCCAACAATGTACACCTTC. Amino acid sequence: CASTPTPGPTMYTF.

This clone has a handful of counts. V is TRBV28 and J is TRBJ2-2; possibly TRBD1 or TRBD2 for D (6 bases each). Deletions cut 5 bases from V and 7 bases from J, with 20 bases between. The germline V gene encodes CDR1 MDHEN and CDR2 SYDVKM. The CDR3 covers 16 residues. The CDR3 reads CASSGAIGGSDGELFF. CDR3 sequence (DNA): TGTGCCAGCAGTGGTGCTATCGGGGGCAGCGACGGGGAGCTGTTTTTT. The full variable domain, completed using reference TRBV28 and TRBJ2-2, is DVKVTQSSRYLVKRTGEKVFLECVQDMDHENMFWYRQDPGLGLRLIYFSYDVKMKEKGDIPEGYSVSREKKERFSLILESASTNQTSMYLCASSGAIGGSDGELFFGEGSRLTVL.

This chain joins TRBV5-4 and TRBJ2-7; TRBD2 matches 10 bases. V lost 4 bases, J lost 4 bases, and 5 bases stayed unmatched. CDR1 is SGHNT and CDR2 is YYREEE in the germline V gene (reference sequence). The CDR3 contains 14 residues. CDR3 residues: CASSIGLADYEQYF. CDR3 sequence (DNA): TGTGCCAGCAGCATTGGACTAGCGGATTACGAGCAGTACTTC.

The chain is built from TRBV27 and TRBJ2-7, with D possibly being TRBD2 (6 bases). CDR1 and CDR2 from the germline V gene are MNHEY and SMNVEV (reference sequence). V dropped 3 bases and J dropped 3 bases, with 12 bases sitting between them. The CDR3 is made up of 14 amino acids. The CDR3 coding sequence is TGTGCCAGCAGTTTTCTCGGCGGGAACTACGAGCAGTACTTC. It encodes CASSFLGGNYEQYF.

This clone was seen a single time. V gene TRBV7-9 combines with J gene TRBJ1-6, with D possibly TRBD1 on 6 matching bases. The CDR3 covers 15 residues. CDR1 is SEHNR and CDR2 is FQNEAQ in the germline V gene (reference sequence). Trimming took 5 bases from V and 5 from J, leaving 13 bases between them. CDR3 bases: TGTGCCAGCAGCCTCCCGGGGGGCGATAATTCACCCCTCCACTTT. Translating gives CASSLPGGDNSPLHF.

The CDR3 DNA follows: TGTGCCAGCAGCGAAGGGGCTGGCACTGAAGCTTTCTTT. Its translation: CASSEGAGTEAFF. The chain couples TRBV7-6 to TRBJ1-1; the D gene is possibly TRBD1 (5 bases). Germline V lookup: CDR1 SGHVS, CDR2 FNYEAQ. With 5 bases removed from V and 4 bases from J, the gap between germline ends came to 11 bases. The CDR3 length is 13 residues.

V is TRBV12-5 and J is TRBJ2-3; 13 positions match TRBD2. Germline lookup yields CDR1 LGHNT and CDR2 FRNRAP. V was clipped by 4 bases and J by 3 bases; unmatched bases: 4. There are 16 residues in the CDR3. The CDR3 nucleotides read TGTGCTAGTGGTTCCGGACTAGCGGGAGTGACAGATACGCAGTATTTT. Translating gives CASGSGLAGVTDTQYF.

The chain joins TRBV7-2 to TRBJ1-1, with a tentative D call TRBD1 (6 bases). V lost 1 base and J 1 base, leaving 10 bases between the germline ends. CDR3 length: 15 amino acids. Germline V CDR1 and CDR2: SGHTA, FQGNSA. The CDR3 loop is CASSLGGRGNTEAFF. The CDR3, as DNA: TGTGCCAGCAGCTTAGGCGGCAGGGGGAACACTGAAGCTTTCTTT.

The chain is built from TRBV21-1 and TRBJ1-2; the table's D call, TRBD1, was not checked against the DNA. TRBV21-1 is recorded as a pseudogene. There are 17 residues in the CDR3. As DNA, the CDR3 is TGTGCCAGCAGCCCCCGAGACAGGGTGGATCCTAACTATGGCTACACCTTC. Protein product: CASSPRDRVDPNYGYTF.

This chain connects TRBV9 to TRBJ1-1; D ambiguous. This CDR3 is built from 13 residues. V lost 0 bases to trimming and J lost 4 bases, with 7 bases between them. The V gene's germline CDR1 is SGDLS and CDR2 YYNGEE. The CDR3 DNA follows: TGTGCCAGCAGCGTAGGGAGGAGCACTGAAGCTTTCTTT. Translation gives CASSVGRSTEAFF.

The chain uses TRBV4-3 and TRBJ2-1; no clear D gene. CDR1 is LGHNA, CDR2 YSLEER, per germline. The CDR3 contains 13 residues. V was shortened by 0 bases and J by 8 bases, with 8 bases between the two germline ends. CDR3 loop: CASSQDFSHEQFF. The CDR3 nucleotides are TGCGCCAGCAGCCAAGATTTTTCGCATGAGCAGTTCTTC.

This clone was observed a few times. This sequence joins TRBV27 and TRBJ2-1, with D possibly being TRBD1 (6 bases). The V and J ends lost 3 bases and 5 bases respectively, with 17 bases between them. CDR3 length: 16 amino acids. Germline values: CDR1 MNHEY, CDR2 SMNVEV (reference sequence). Here the CDR3 reads CASSFTAGTLNNEQFF. The CDR3 DNA follows: TGTGCCAGCAGTTTCACAGCCGGGACACTAAACAATGAGCAGTTCTTC.

This clone was recorded only once. Because the CDR3's place on the DNA is in doubt, the DNA is left out and the CDR3 is given as listed by TCRdb. The chain is built from TRBV6-1 and TRBJ2-7; the table assigns TRBD1, which was not confirmed against the DNA. Germline V gene sequence: CDR1 MNHNS, CDR2 SASEGT. The CDR3 is 13 residues long, counting both termini. The CDR3 here is CASSVGQGAYEYF.

The rearrangement links TRBV19 to TRBJ2-7; D possibly corresponds to TRBD2 (6 bases). Trimming removed 0 bases at V and 2 bases at J, with 8 bases between. There are 14 residues in the CDR3. The germline gives CDR1 LNHDA, CDR2 SQIVND (reference sequence). Written as DNA, the CDR3 is TGTGCCAGTAGTATAGAGGAGGGGCCCTACGAGCAGTACTTC. This translates into CASSIEEGPYEQYF.

The chain uses TRBV4-3 and TRBJ1-4; D unresolved. Trimming shortened V by 0 bases and J by 7 bases, and 9 bases separated the two germline ends. The CDR3 loop spans 14 amino acids. CDR1 and CDR2 from the germline V gene are LGHNA and YSLEER. CDR3 amino acids: CASSQDGRSEKLFF. CDR3 DNA sequence: TGCGCCAGCAGCCAAGATGGCCGGTCTGAAAAACTGTTTTTT.

The rearrangement uses TRBV19 and TRBJ1-6; D might be TRBD1 (6 bases). The V gene lost 2 bases and the J gene lost 6 bases, with 11 bases spanning the gap. The CDR3 runs to 15 residues. In germline, CDR1 is LNHDA, CDR2 SQIVND (reference sequence). Here the CDR3 DNA reads TGTGCCAGTAGTATATGGGGGCAGGCTAATTCACCCCTCCACTTT. Protein: CASSIWGQANSPLHF.

The chain employs TRBV4-2 and TRBJ2-7, with 13 nucleotides matching TRBD2. The CDR3 contains 15 residues. V lost 2 bases to trimming and J lost 5 bases; unmatched junction nucleotides: 3. Germline V gives CDR1 LGHNA, CDR2 YNFKEQ. CDR3 in amino acids: CASSQRGTSGNEQYF. In nucleotides, the CDR3 is TGTGCCAGCAGCCAACGCGGGACTAGCGGGAACGAGCAGTACTTC.

This clone was seen a handful of times. The chain is built from TRBV5-1 and TRBJ1-5; D is possibly TRBD1 (5 bases). Looked up from germline, CDR1 is SGHRS and CDR2 is YFSETQ. V was clipped by 3 bases and J by 3 bases, with 7 bases between them. The CDR3 has 13 amino acids. CDR3 sequence (DNA): TGCGCCAGCAGCTCAGGGACCAATCAGCCCCAGCATTTT. It yields the protein CASSSGTNQPQHF.

This clone was counted a few times. This sequence joins TRBV30 and TRBJ1-1; no reliable D call. With 5 bases removed from V and 0 bases from J, the gap between germline ends came to 7 bases. Germline V gene data show CDR1 as GTSNPN and CDR2 as SVGIG (reference sequence). The CDR3 has 12 residues. The CDR3: CAWGVMNTEAFF. Here the CDR3 DNA reads TGTGCCTGGGGAGTTATGAACACTGAAGCTTTCTTT.

V gene TRBV11-2 combines with J gene TRBJ2-3; TRBD1 matches 7 bases. The germline CDR1 and CDR2 sequences are SGHAT and FQNNGV. The CDR3 consists of 19 residues. The ends lost 5 bases at V and 0 bases at J; junction bases unmatched: 17. In nucleotides, the CDR3 is TGTGCCAGCAGCCTCGGGGCTCCGGACAGGCCTACTAGCACAGATACGCAGTATTTT. Its translation: CASSLGAPDRPTSTDTQYF. The full variable domain, its missing parts supplied by reference TRBV11-2 and TRBJ2-3, is EAGVAQSPRYKIIEKRQSVAFWCNPISGHATLYWYQQILGQGPKLLIQFQNNGVVDDSQLPKDRFSAERLKGVDSTLKIQPAKLEDSAVYLCASSLGAPDRPTSTDTQYFGPGTRLTVL.

The V call is TRBV6-1, the J call TRBJ1-4; 10 bases match TRBD1. Germline V gene lookup returns CDR1 MNHNS and CDR2 SASEGT. Trimming removed 4 bases from V and 8 bases from J; junction bases left unmatched: 13. This CDR3 is 17 amino acids long. The CDR3 nucleotides are TGTGCCAGCAGTGGGGGGACAGGGGAATCGGTGAGAGAAAAACTGTTTTTT. Encoded protein: CASSGGTGESVREKLFF.

There are a few counts of this clone. This chain joins TRBV21-1 and TRBJ2-3. TRBV21-1 is labeled a pseudogene. This CDR3 has 10 residues. The CDR3 loop reads CASCRDTQYF. CDR3 bases: TGTGCCAGTTGTAGGGATACGCAGTATTTT.